This T cell receptor beta chain was sequenced for a study of T cells in Graves' hyperthyroidism and ophthalmopathy. Study information: Prior to any treatment, at the point of initial diagnosis, peripheral blood was collected.

Broader study findings: Among clonotypes expanded in thyroid above 0.001, most were also found in blood.

The V end was cut by 1 base, the J end by 8 bases, with 12 bases between. There are 15 residues in the CDR3. Hyperthyroidism had been newly diagnosed in patients aged 18 to 65, and its duration was under 2 months. Amplification of TCR beta CDR3 regions was performed using RNA transcripts as template. The study used the HTBI primer set for a first-round RT-PCR of the TCR CDR3. TCRdb reprocessed the multiplex PCR reads via MiXCR and lists one record per CDR3 protein. This sample carries over 450,000 distinct CDR3 sequences, 13% to 15% of them seen once, and the ten largest clones take roughly 17%. Many counts were recorded for this clonotype. Its antigen remains unidentified.

What was sequenced was blood. The chain recombines TRBV12-3 or TRBV12-4 with TRBJ1-6; D ambiguous. The sequence was obtained from a woman under 30 with Graves' hyperthyroidism. Here the CDR3 reads CASSLGLLWDSPLHF. CDR3 sequence (DNA): TGTGCCAGCAGTTTAGGACTCCTCTGGGATTCACCCCTCCACTTT.